These 24 T cell receptor beta chains were sequenced from one sample in a study of cytomegalovirus exposure and HLA in healthy donors. The assay was immunoSEQ multiplex PCR, and TCRdb's table has in-frame clones only and misses some. The sample gives fewer than 250,000 clones, approximately 90% of which show up once; approximately 2.5% is in the top ten. The sequenced material came from PBMCs. The receptors come from a man aged 18 to 30 in good health and CMV-seronegative.

The chain recombines TRBV18 with TRBJ2-7; tentatively, D is TRBD1 (5 bases). Germline lookup yields CDR1 KGHSH and CDR2 LQKENI. The CDR3 has 13 amino acids. V was trimmed by 2 bases and J by 5 bases, leaving 10 bases between them. The CDR3: CASSPGAGNEQYF. The CDR3 DNA reads TGTGCCAGCTCACCAGGGGCAGGGAACGAGCAGTACTTC.

The rearrangement joins TRBV5-4 to TRBJ2-4; D perhaps matches TRBD1 (6 bases). CDR3 length: 16 amino acids. V lost 4 bases, J lost 0 bases, and 14 bases lay in between. Looked up from germline, CDR1 is SGHNT and CDR2 is YYREEE (reference sequence). The CDR3 bases are TGTGCCAGCAGCCCCGGGACAACACTAGCCAAAAACATTCAGTACTTC. Translating it yields CASSPGTTLAKNIQYF.

V gene TRBV9 combines with J gene TRBJ2-2; D is perhaps TRBD2 (6 bases). V lost 4 bases to trimming and J lost 6 bases, with 19 bases between them. CDR1 is SGDLS, CDR2 YYNGEE, per germline. The CDR3 contains 16 residues. In DNA form, the CDR3 reads TGTGCCAGCAGCCCGAGTAGGCTAGCGATTTCCGGGGAGCTGTTTTTT. Residues: CASSPSRLAISGELFF. The whole variable domain, filled in from reference TRBV9 and TRBJ2-2, reads DSGVTQTPKHLITATGQRVTLRCSPRSGDLSVYWYQQSLDQGLQFLIQYYNGEERAKGNILERFSAQQFPDLHSELNLSSLELGDSALYFCASSPSRLAISGELFFGEGSRLTVL.

The chain recombines TRBV10-1 with TRBJ2-1, with 11 bases aligning to TRBD1. With V trimmed by 2 bases and J by 6 bases, 0 bases remained unmatched. Germline CDR1 reads WNHNN; CDR2 reads SYGVQD (reference sequence). The CDR3 is 14 residues long. The CDR3: CASSEGTGGNEQFF. The CDR3 DNA sequence: TGCGCCAGCAGTGAGGGGACAGGGGGCAATGAGCAGTTCTTC.

This chain uses TRBV5-1 with TRBJ2-3; D not resolved. V lost 1 base, J lost 1 base, and 7 bases lay in between. This CDR3 spans 14 amino acids. Germline V gene data show CDR1 as SGHRS and CDR2 as YFSETQ. In DNA form, the CDR3 reads TGCGCCAGCAGCTTGCGAGGTGGCACAGATACGCAGTATTTT. This sequence encodes CASSLRGGTDTQYF. The variable domain in full, with the rest retrieved from reference TRBV5-1 and TRBJ2-3, is KAGVTQTPRYLIKTRGQQVTLSCSPISGHRSVSWYQQTPGQGLQFLFEYFSETQRNKGNFPGRFSGRQFSNSRSEMNVSTLELGDSALYLCASSLRGGTDTQYFGPGTRLTVL.

This chain uses TRBV6-5 with TRBJ1-4; D gene unclear. CDR1 MNHEY and CDR2 SVGAGI come from the germline V gene. The CDR3 has 15 residues. Trimming removed 0 bases from V and 7 bases from J, with 12 bases in between. This CDR3 is CASSYSLRAGEKLFF. CDR3 DNA: TGTGCCAGCAGTTACTCGCTAAGAGCTGGTGAAAAACTGTTTTTT.

The CDR3 sequence: CSVGGTGHEKLFF. CDR3 sequence (DNA): TGCAGCGTCGGCGGGACAGGGCATGAAAAACTGTTTTTT. The chain links TRBV29-1 to TRBJ1-4; 9 nucleotides line up with TRBD1. Germline CDR1 reads SQVTM; CDR2 reads ANQGSEA. This CDR3 has 13 amino acids. With V trimmed by 6 bases and J by 6 bases, 5 bases remained unmatched. Full variable domain (outside the CDR3, taken from reference TRBV29-1 and TRBJ1-4): SAVISQKPSRDICQRGTSLTIQCQVDSQVTMMFWYRQQPGQSLTLIATANQGSEATYESGFVIDKFPISRPNLTFSTLTVSNMSPEDSSIYLCSVGGTGHEKLFFGSGTQLSVL.

The gene calls are TRBV6-6 and TRBJ2-1; 9 nucleotides align to TRBD2. Germline V CDR1 and CDR2: MNHNY, SVGAGI (reference sequence). The V and J ends lost 2 bases and 6 bases, in that order; junction bases with no gene match: 8. The CDR3 runs to 16 residues. The CDR3 sequence is CASSYGAGGPINEQFF. The CDR3 nucleotides read TGTGCCAGCAGTTACGGGGCGGGAGGGCCAATCAATGAGCAGTTCTTC.

The CDR3 sequence: CASLGIAGPNEQFF. In nucleotides, the CDR3 is TGTGCCAGCTTAGGTATAGCGGGACCCAATGAGCAGTTCTTC. The genes are TRBV2 and TRBJ2-1, with 8 positions matching TRBD2. CDR3 length equals 14 residues. Germline assignment: CDR1 SNHLY and CDR2 FYNNEI. Germline trimming cut 8 bases from V and 6 bases from J; bases unmatched to any gene: 9.

This chain uses TRBV7-9 with TRBJ2-5; 10 nucleotides line up with TRBD1. The CDR3 length is 16 residues. Germline V gene lookup returns CDR1 SEHNR and CDR2 FQNEAQ (reference sequence). J was trimmed by 1 base and V by 5 bases; bases with no gene match: 7. The CDR3 loop is CASSDRTGGFQETQYF. The CDR3, as DNA: TGTGCCAGCAGCGACCGGACAGGGGGGTTCCAAGAGACCCAGTACTTC.

The chain recombines TRBV4-1 with TRBJ2-7; the match to TRBD1 covers 11 bases. Germline V gives CDR1 MGHRA, CDR2 YSYEKL. The CDR3 length is 16 residues. Trimming took 2 bases from V and 6 from J; bases not matched to a gene: 9. The CDR3 DNA reads TGCGCCAGCAGCCAACCTACCGGGACAGGGGGGGCCGAGCAGTACTTC. Translation gives CASSQPTGTGGAEQYF.

This clone has only a few counts. The chain uses TRBV18 and TRBJ2-7; the D gene is possibly TRBD1 (5 bases). The CDR3 sequence is 15 residues long. The V gene's germline CDR1 is KGHSH and CDR2 LQKENI. V was cut by 3 bases and J by 0 bases, with 12 bases left in between. CDR3 region: CASSPGLSSSYEQYF. The CDR3 bases are TGTGCCAGCTCACCGGGGCTCTCGAGCTCCTACGAGCAGTACTTC.

The CDR3 region has the DNA TGTGCCAGCAGTGCTCGACAGGGTCGCGGCGGGGAGCTGTTTTTT. Translating gives CASSARQGRGGELFF. The V gene is TRBV25-1, the J gene TRBJ2-2; 7 bases fit TRBD1. Germline assignment: CDR1 MGHDK and CDR2 SYGVNS. Trimming took 4 bases from V and 7 from J; bases not matched to a gene: 9. The CDR3 totals 15 residues. The full variable domain, in which reference TRBV25-1 and TRBJ2-2 provide the parts outside the CDR3, is EADIYQTPRYLVIGTGKKITLECSQTMGHDKMYWYQQDPGMELHLIHYSYGVNSTEKGDLSSESTVSRIRTEHFPLTLESARPSHTSQYLCASSARQGRGGELFFGEGSRLTVL.

V usage is TRBV7-2 and J usage is TRBJ2-5, with a possible D match to TRBD1 (5 bases). V lost 1 base, J lost 1 base, and 7 bases lay in between. Germline V gives CDR1 SGHTA, CDR2 FQGNSA. This CDR3 has 14 amino acids. CDR3 sequence: CASSLGGSQETQYF. Written as DNA, the CDR3 is TGTGCCAGCAGCTTAGGGGGCAGCCAAGAGACCCAGTACTTC.

This clone was counted between two and nine times. This rearrangement joins TRBV7-6 to TRBJ2-7; D is uncertain. The CDR3 runs to 13 residues. Germline V gene lookup returns CDR1 SGHVS and CDR2 FNYEAQ. V dropped 1 base and J dropped 3 bases, with 7 bases sitting between them. CDR3 coding DNA: TGTGCCAGCAGCTTAGAACAGAGCTACGAGCAGTACTTC. It yields the protein CASSLEQSYEQYF.

This chain connects TRBV30 to TRBJ1-4; 7 nucleotides line up with TRBD1. Germline V gene data show CDR1 as GTSNPN and CDR2 as SVGIG (reference sequence). V lost 8 bases to trimming and J lost 5 bases; unmatched junction nucleotides: 8. CDR3 length: 13 amino acids. The CDR3, as DNA: TGTGCCGCCAAGACAGGGAACAATGAAAAACTGTTTTTT. Its protein is CAAKTGNNEKLFF. Combining the CDR3 with reference TRBV30 and TRBJ1-4 gives the whole variable domain SQTIHQWPATLVQPVGSPLSLECTVEGTSNPNLYWYRQAAGRGLQLLFYSVGIGQISSEVPQNLSASRPQDRQFILSSKKLLLSDSGFYLCAAKTGNNEKLFFGSGTQLSVL.

This clone appeared a single time. This chain uses TRBV9 with TRBJ1-5, with D unresolved. The CDR3 totals 13 residues. Per germline, CDR1 SGDLS and CDR2 YYNGEE. V dropped 0 bases and J dropped 9 bases, with 10 bases sitting between them. Here the CDR3 DNA reads TGTGCCAGCAGCGTAGCCCCCAGTCGGCCCCAGCATTTT. This translates into CASSVAPSRPQHF.

The chain links TRBV5-1 to TRBJ2-7; D possibly corresponds to TRBD2 (6 bases). CDR1 is SGHRS and CDR2 is YFSETQ in the germline V gene. V lost 0 bases to trimming and J lost 3 bases, with 13 bases between them. CDR3 size: 15 residues. The CDR3 nucleotides are TGCGCCAGCAGCTTGGGTACGTTCGGGAGCTACGAGCAGTACTTC. Translation: CASSLGTFGSYEQYF.

The DNA of the CDR3 is TGTGCCAGCAGCTGGGATGCCTGGGGGCTTTTTAACTACGAGCAGTACTTC. This codes for CASSWDAWGLFNYEQYF. V gene TRBV5-8 combines with J gene TRBJ2-7, with a possible D match to TRBD1 (6 bases). The CDR3 covers 17 residues. Germline CDR1 is SGHTS and CDR2 is YDEGEE. V was cut by 3 bases and J by 3 bases, with 22 bases left in between.

V is TRBV4-3 and J is TRBJ2-5; TRBD1 might be the D (5 bases). This CDR3 has 15 amino acids. The germline CDR1 and CDR2 sequences are LGHNA and YSLEER. Trimming removed 0 bases at V and 5 bases at J, with 13 bases between. The CDR3 protein is CASSQDWGSFETQYF. CDR3 sequence (DNA): TGCGCCAGCAGCCAAGATTGGGGCTCGTTTGAGACCCAGTACTTC.

This chain uses TRBV6-5 with TRBJ2-1; weak D call: TRBD2 (6 bases). V lost 2 bases and J 4 bases, leaving 9 bases between the germline ends. There are 14 residues in the CDR3. Per the germline V gene, CDR1 is MNHEY and CDR2 is SVGAGI. Here the CDR3 reads CASSYGRDYNEQFF. Here the CDR3 DNA reads TGTGCCAGCAGTTACGGGCGGGATTACAATGAGCAGTTCTTC.

This chain joins TRBV5-1 and TRBJ2-1; no reliable D call. Trimming removed 3 bases from V and 9 bases from J, with 16 bases in between. The CDR3 runs 14 residues. The germline V gene encodes CDR1 SGHRS and CDR2 YFSETQ. In nucleotides, the CDR3 is TGCGCCAGCAGCTCCCGGGTGTCGGTCAGTGAGCAGTTCTTC. It yields the protein CASSSRVSVSEQFF.

The CDR3 DNA sequence: TGCGCCAGCAGCAAGGGACAGGGGGAGGCCGAGCAGTACTTC. It translates to CASSKGQGEAEQYF. V usage is TRBV5-1 and J usage is TRBJ2-7; TRBD1 agrees at 11 bases. Germline-derived CDR1 and CDR2 are SGHRS and YFSETQ. The CDR3 has 14 residues. J lost 6 bases, V lost 4 bases, and 6 bases had no gene match.

This rearrangement joins TRBV6-5 to TRBJ2-7, with TRBD2 matching over 8 bases. Unmatched junction bases numbered 6, after V lost 7 bases and J lost 7 bases. The CDR3 has 12 residues. Germline V gene lookup returns CDR1 MNHEY and CDR2 SVGAGI. The CDR3 loop reads CASKAGAGEQYF. The CDR3 nucleotides are TGTGCCAGCAAAGCGGGGGCCGGGGAGCAGTACTTC.